This is a list of T cell receptor beta chains from one sample in a study of regulatory T cells in long-lasting Graves disease. MiXCR, run by TCRdb on the multiplex PCR reads, gives a single entry per CDR3 protein. The table has some 470,000 distinct CDR3 sequences, approximately 21% seen once. Sequences were derived from peripheral blood mononuclear cells (PBMCs), sampled when the disease was refractory, from a patient treated with antithyroid drugs. Every receptor here comes from a female donor with Graves disease. The CDR3 runs from the conserved cysteine through the conserved F or W. D genes are given only for firm matches. A clone size is listed for some rows: how often the clone was seen (once, few, many), or a class if it is expanded.

>TRBV5-1|TRBJ1-1|15|TRBD1|.
TGCGCCAGCAGCCTGGAACCGGGACAGCCCACTGAAGCTTTCTTT
CASSLEPGQPTEAFF
>TRBV5-1|TRBJ2-1|17|.|many
TGCGCCAGCAGCTTGGACGTTGGACTCCCGGGGTACAATGAGCAGTTCTTC
CASSLDVGLPGYNEQFF
>TRBV3-1|TRBJ2-7|15|TRBD2|few
TGTGCCAGCAGCCAAGACAGCGGGACTGTTGACGAGCAGTACTTC
CASSQDSGTVDEQYF
>TRBV19|TRBJ2-1|15|TRBD2|many
TGTGCCAGTAGTATAGGGGGACTAGAACACAATGAGCAGTTCTTC
CASSIGGLEHNEQFF
>TRBV7-9|TRBJ1-1|15|TRBD1|few
TGTGCCAGCAGCGAAACAGGGGGGGGGTACACTGAAGCTTTCTTT
CASSETGGGYTEAFF
>TRBV7-2|TRBJ2-2|15|.|few
TGTGCCAGCAGCCCTTGGAGGGTGAACACCGGGGAGCTGTTTTTT
CASSPWRVNTGELFF
>TRBV12-3/TRBV12-4|TRBJ1-5|12|.|many
TGTGCCAGCAGTTCTTGGAATCAGCCCCAGCATTTT
CASSSWNQPQHF
>TRBV20-1|TRBJ2-3|15|TRBD1|.
TGCAGTGCTAGTAGCAGGGGGATTAGCACAGATACGCAGTATTTT
CSASSRGISTDTQYF
>TRBV12-3/TRBV12-4|TRBJ1-1|14|TRBD1|many
TGTGCCAGCAGTCTCAGGGGGTACGGCACTGAAGCTTTCTTT
CASSLRGYGTEAFF
>TRBV11-2|TRBJ2-5|20|.|many
TGTGCCAGCAGCTTAGCCCCCTCAGGGGGGTTAGGAGGGGAGGTGGAGACCCAGTACTTC
CASSLAPSGGLGGEVETQYF
>TRBV5-1|TRBJ2-5|17|.|.
TGCGCCAGCGCCCGAGGGGTAACGGCATCCACGGTGGAGACCCAGTACTTC
CASARGVTASTVETQYF
>TRBV6-5|TRBJ1-2|15|.|.
TGTGCCAGCAGTTACACTCAAAAACAGGGCGGCGGCTACACCTTC
CASSYTQKQGGGYTF
>TRBV28|TRBJ2-7|16|TRBD2|few
TGTGCCAGCAGTTCCGGACTAGCAAGAGCGGACGACGAGCAGTACTTC
CASSSGLARADDEQYF
>TRBV12-3/TRBV12-4|TRBJ1-5|16|.|.
TGTGCCAGCAGCCCCGGGACAAGGAATAGCAATCAGCCCCAGCATTTT
CASSPGTRNSNQPQHF
>TRBV28|TRBJ2-7|14|.|.
TGTGCCAGCAGTGTGTCTAATGCCTCCTACGAGCAGTACTTC
CASSVSNASYEQYF
>TRBV11-2|TRBJ2-5|15|TRBD1|.
TGTGCCAGCAGTCCAGGGACAGGGGGCGTGCAGACCCAGTACTTC
CASSPGTGGVQTQYF
>TRBV11-2|TRBJ1-1|13|TRBD1|many
TGTGCCAGCAGCTTGGACAGGGTAGCTGAAGCTTTCTTT
CASSLDRVAEAFF
>TRBV28|TRBJ1-5|11|.|many
TGTGCCAGCAGTTCCCTACAGCCCCAGCATTTT
CASSSLQPQHF
>TRBV7-2|TRBJ2-7|13|.|.
TGTGCCAGCAGCTTAGACAGGGAGGGCGAGCAGTACTTC
CASSLDREGEQYF
>TRBV6-1|TRBJ2-7|16|.|many
TGTGCCAGCAGTGAAGTCCCGGATAGGATCTACTACGAGCAGTACTTC
CASSEVPDRIYYEQYF
>TRBV7-3|TRBJ2-2|16|TRBD1|few
TGTGCCAGCAGCTCCCGAGACAGGGGAGCCACCGGGGAGCTGTTTTTT
CASSSRDRGATGELFF
>TRBV6-2/TRBV6-3|TRBJ2-5|12|.|.
TGTGCCAGCAGCCCCGGTGGTGCGTCCCAGTACTTC
CASSPGGASQYF
>TRBV24-1|TRBJ2-3|18|.|.
TGTGCCACCAGTGACCCCCCGGTTGGAGCGGCGGGCACAGATACGCAGTATTTT
CATSDPPVGAAGTDTQYF
>TRBV6-1|TRBJ1-4|13|.|many
TGTGCCAGCACGATCCCAGGGGCCGAAAAACTGTTTTTT
CASTIPGAEKLFF